This TCR beta chain was retrieved from a study of OX40 agonist ivuxolimab in advanced cancers. In the study overall: Cancers in dose escalation were hepatocellular, melanoma, renal cell and head and neck. Earlier anti-PD-1, anti-PD-L1 or anti-CTLA-4 therapy was permitted; 30% to 50% had received some.

Germline lookup yields CDR1 GTSNPN and CDR2 SVGIG (reference sequence). Deletions cut 2 bases from V and 2 bases from J, with 10 bases between. The CDR3 totals 14 residues. In the case of this clone: What it binds is not known.

Data came from immunoSEQ multiplex PCR; TCRdb stores just in-frame clones and leaves some out. The data show fewer than 130,000 clones, more than 70% seen once. Whole-study findings and limits: In CD8+ T cells, expanded clones were on average more numerous than in CD4+.

This clonotype was sampled from an adult with an advanced solid tumor such as melanoma, head and neck, liver or kidney cancer. The material was CD4+ or CD8+ T cells sorted from blood, obtained in a trial of the OX40 agonist ivuxolimab. V usage is TRBV30 and J usage is TRBJ1-3; no clear D. The CDR3 spells CAWSRGQTGNTIYF. CDR3 in DNA: TGTGCCTGGAGTAGAGGGCAGACTGGAAACACCATATATTTT.